A single sample is the source of the 14 T cell receptor beta chains below, sequenced in a study of blood T cell repertoires in COVID-19. TCRdb's table, derived via immunoSEQ multiplex PCR, lists solely in-frame clones and lacks some. Among 200,000 to 300,000 clones listed, approximately 82% were seen once. Sequenced: peripheral blood. These receptors were collected from a man aged 40-50 years who had recovered from COVID-19.

The V and J genes are TRBV20-1 and TRBJ2-1, with a possible D match to TRBD1 (6 bases). The length of the CDR3 is 14 residues. Trimming pared 3 bases from V and 8 bases from J, leaving 17 bases between. Germline V gives CDR1 DFQATT, CDR2 SNEGSKA (reference sequence). For the CDR3, the DNA is TGCAGTGCTAGTATAGGGGGAGCCTGGGATGAGCAGTTCTTC. Translation gives CSASIGGAWDEQFF.

The chain couples TRBV18 to TRBJ1-1, with 7 bases matching TRBD1. Germline loops: CDR1 KGHSH, CDR2 LQKENI. The CDR3 length is 12 residues. J gave up 1 base and V 8 bases, and 1 base lay outside the gene matches. The CDR3 loop is CASRDRNTEAFF. Written as DNA, the CDR3 is TGTGCCAGCCGGGACAGGAACACTGAAGCTTTCTTT.

This rearrangement joins TRBV14 to TRBJ2-7; 8 nucleotides match TRBD1. This CDR3 region has 16 residues. Per germline, CDR1 SGHDN and CDR2 FVKESK. The V and J ends lost 4 bases and 0 bases, in that order; junction bases with no gene match: 8. The CDR3 loop reads CASSRVGTGRSYEQYF. The CDR3 DNA sequence: TGTGCCAGCAGCCGGGTGGGGACAGGACGCTCCTACGAGCAGTACTTC.

The chain recombines TRBV5-8 with TRBJ2-3; 10 positions match TRBD2. The V gene's germline CDR1 is SGHTS and CDR2 YDEGEE. Losses at the gene ends were 0 bases for V and 1 base for J; bases not matched to a gene: 2. The CDR3 contains 16 residues. The DNA for the CDR3 is TGTGCCAGCAGCTTGGATGGGACTAGCGGCACAGATACGCAGTATTTT. Its translation: CASSLDGTSGTDTQYF.

This chain connects TRBV7-2 to TRBJ2-3; maybe TRBD2 (5 bases). CDR3 length: 15 amino acids. Germline CDR1 is SGHTA and CDR2 is FQGNSA. V lost 2 bases and J 7 bases, leaving 16 bases between the germline ends. CDR3 sequence: CASSLFGQPGNTQYF. In nucleotides, the CDR3 is TGTGCCAGCAGCTTATTCGGTCAACCCGGGAATACGCAGTATTTT.

J is TRBJ2-7 and V is TRBV7-2, with D perhaps TRBD2 (6 bases). V lost 1 base to trimming and J lost 5 bases, with 18 bases between them. CDR3 size: 16 residues. Germline loops: CDR1 SGHTA, CDR2 FQGNSA. In nucleotides, the CDR3 is TGTGCCAGCAGCTTAGTCTCAACGGGAGCTAAGAACGAGCAGTACTTC. As protein: CASSLVSTGAKNEQYF.

The chain is built from TRBV5-1 and TRBJ1-1, with 8 nucleotides matching TRBD1. Per germline, CDR1 SGHRS and CDR2 YFSETQ. CDR3 length: 13 residues. J lost 5 bases, V lost 2 bases, and 2 bases had no gene match. The CDR3 nucleotides are TGCGCCAGCAGCTTTGACAGGGGAACTGAAGCTTTCTTT. It is translated as CASSFDRGTEAFF.

The J gene is TRBJ2-2, the V gene TRBV11-3; no firm D call. CDR3 length: 14 residues. V was cut by 3 bases and J by 3 bases, with 8 bases left in between. CDR1 and CDR2 (germline): SGHNT, YENEEA. CDR3 sequence (DNA): TGTGCCAGCAGCTTTTTTACAGACACCGGGGAGCTGTTTTTT. It codes for CASSFFTDTGELFF.

Worth noting for this clone: At the DNA level, this CDR3 is encoded by other sequences in the same sample as well. The chain uses TRBV9 and TRBJ2-1; 7 bases match TRBD2. V dropped 0 bases and J dropped 2; count of bases not matched to a gene: 5. Germline V CDR1 and CDR2: SGDLS, YYNGEE. This CDR3 is built from 16 residues. In DNA, the CDR3 is TGTGCCAGCAGCGTAGGAGCTAGCGGAACCTACAATGAGCAGTTCTTC. Its protein is CASSVGASGTYNEQFF.

This clone was picked up a small number of times. V and J are TRBV7-9 and TRBJ1-2; a weak D match, TRBD1 (5 bases). V was shortened by 7 bases and J by 4 bases, with 13 bases between the two germline ends. This CDR3 spans 13 amino acids. Germline V gives CDR1 SEHNR, CDR2 FQNEAQ (reference sequence). The CDR3 protein is CASTDRTTYGYTF. DNA of the CDR3: TGTGCCAGCACCGACAGAACCACCTATGGCTACACCTTC. The whole variable domain, remainder taken from reference TRBV7-9 and TRBJ1-2, is DTGVSQNPRHKITKRGQNVTFRCDPISEHNRLYWYRQTLGQGPEFLTYFQNEAQLEKSRLLSDRFSAERPKGSFSTLEIQRTEQGDSAMYLCASTDRTTYGYTFGSGTRLTVV.

The rearrangement uses TRBV5-1 and TRBJ2-1, with a weak D call TRBD1 (5 bases). Looked up from germline, CDR1 is SGHRS and CDR2 is YFSETQ. Trimming pared 1 base from V and 6 bases from J, leaving 11 bases between. This CDR3 comprises 14 residues. The CDR3 spells CASSLQGMGNEQFF. CDR3 bases: TGCGCCAGCAGCTTGCAGGGAATGGGCAATGAGCAGTTCTTC.

Details on this clone: Mismatch with germline at one junction end may stem from a read error. This chain connects TRBV4-1 to TRBJ1-1; no reliable D call. CDR3 length equals 13 residues. The germline V gene encodes CDR1 MGHRA and CDR2 YSYEKL. CDR3 sequence reads: CASSLLGGGKSYF. The CDR3 DNA is TGCGCCAGCAGCCTCCTAGGTGGCGGCAAAAGCTACTTT.

The J gene is TRBJ2-7, the V gene TRBV2, with TRBD2 matching over 7 bases. The germline gives CDR1 SNHLY, CDR2 FYNNEI. The V and J ends lost 7 bases and 6 bases, in that order; junction bases with no gene match: 9. This CDR3 spans 13 amino acids. This CDR3 is CASTLGGGLEQYF. The CDR3 nucleotides read TGTGCCAGCACCCTGGGGGGGGGTCTCGAGCAGTACTTC. Full variable domain (rest looked up from reference TRBV2 and TRBJ2-7): EPEVTQTPSHQVTQMGQEVILRCVPISNHLYFYWYRQILGQKVEFLVSFYNNEISEKSEIFDDQFSVERPDGSNFTLKIRSTKLEDSAMYFCASTLGGGLEQYFGPGTRLTVT.

This chain uses TRBV18 with TRBJ1-2; 11 nucleotides align to TRBD1. Germline V CDR1 and CDR2: KGHSH, LQKENI. The CDR3 is 16 residues long. J was trimmed by 7 bases and V by 1 base; bases with no gene match: 8. The CDR3 DNA follows: TGTGCCAGCTCACCACGAGGGACAGGGGGGATCAGTGGCTACACCTTC. It codes for CASSPRGTGGISGYTF.